One sample yielded the 4 T cell receptor beta chains listed below, sequenced in a study of shared clonotypes between healthy human individuals. It was CD45RO-negative cells, positively selected for CCR7, that made up naive CD8 cells, with terminally differentiated effector memory CD45RA+ cells excluded. Only in-frame clones appear in the TCRdb table, and some are missing; sequencing was by immunoSEQ multiplex PCR. The table has over 2,000,000 clones, over 85% seen once. The specimen sequenced was naive CD8+ T cells from PBMCs. These TCRs come from a man aged 18 to 35 in good health. Some clones in this sample may be carry-over from other donors' samples.

This clone was counted once. The chain joins TRBV27 to TRBJ2-7; the match to TRBD1 covers 9 bases. Germline V gene lookup returns CDR1 MNHEY and CDR2 SMNVEV (reference sequence). The trim removed 7 bases at V and 4 bases at J, leaving 8 bases unmatched. The CDR3 loop spans 14 amino acids. The CDR3 region is CASTRTGELYEQYF. CDR3 DNA: TGTGCCAGCACCCGGACAGGGGAGTTGTACGAGCAGTACTTC.

The chain links TRBV10-2 to TRBJ2-1, with D possibly matching TRBD2 (7 bases). The germline V and J ends were trimmed by 4 bases and 6 bases, with 19 bases remaining between them. This CDR3 is built from 16 residues. Germline V gene data show CDR1 as WSHSY and CDR2 as SAAADI. The CDR3 reads CASSGGGLAGSNEQFF. The CDR3 DNA reads as TGCGCCAGCAGTGGGGGGGGGCTAGCTGGATCCAATGAGCAGTTCTTC.

In DNA, the CDR3 is TGCGCCAGCTTTGGCACCGGGGAGCTGTTTTTT. Its protein is CASFGTGELFF. The chain carries TRBV10-2 and TRBJ2-2; D remains unclear. Germline V lookup: CDR1 WSHSY, CDR2 SAAADI. The CDR3 sequence is 11 residues long. V lost 8 bases and J 4 bases, leaving 5 bases between the germline ends.

The chain is built from TRBV7-8 and TRBJ1-2; the D is unclear. Germline V gene lookup returns CDR1 SGHVS and CDR2 FQNEAQ. The CDR3 has 17 residues. V was cut by 1 base and J by 0 bases, with 15 bases left in between. The CDR3 DNA is TGTGCCAGCAGCTTAGGGGTTCCGGAAATTTCTAACTATGGCTACACCTTC. Protein: CASSLGVPEISNYGYTF.